This T cell receptor (beta chain) was sequenced for a study of blood T cell repertoires in COVID-19. Study-level information: T cells, B-cell-depleted T cells, or PBMCs provided the cDNA or gDNA that served as material.

This table comes from immunoSEQ multiplex PCR, and its TCRdb copy is limited to in-frame clones, with some not included. Of 40,000 to 45,000 clones detected, roughly 69% appear once; the ten largest clones hold about 5.9%. The CDR3 consists of 17 residues. From germline, CDR1 is MGHRA and CDR2 YSYEKL. Trimming removed 4 bases from V and 1 base from J; junction bases left unmatched: 11. V usage is TRBV4-1 and J usage is TRBJ2-3; 7 bases align to TRBD1. Sequencing was performed on peripheral blood. The source is a man aged 80 or over with acute or convalescent COVID-19. The chain's CDR3 is CASSLQGVGRGTDTQYF. CDR3 nucleotide sequence: TGCGCCAGCAGCCTCCAGGGGGTCGGACGGGGCACAGATACGCAGTATTTT.